This T cell receptor (beta chain) was retrieved from a study of cytomegalovirus exposure and HLA in healthy donors. The table lists this clone with a count of one. Its antigen is unknown. A multiplex PCR was run with 60 Vbeta primers and 13 Jbeta primers. Assay used: immunoSEQ multiplex PCR; TCRdb lists only in-frame clones, some missing. The sample holds around 130,000 clones, just over 65% seen once. The study, taken as a whole, reports: Immune exposure information comprised only CMV serostatus. Association of a missense DCLRE1C variant with TCR beta V- and J-gene trimming was reported in a later analysis. The likely origin of a cluster of highly shared sequence variants was a sequencing artifact.

Sequencing was carried out using PBMCs. The origin of this receptor is a woman aged 55-75 years in good health and CMV-seronegative.

Here the CDR3 reads CASSLAGGHEQYF. The CDR3 coding sequence is TGTGCCAGCAGCTTGGCGGGGGGCCACGAGCAGTACTTC. The chain joins TRBV5-4 to TRBJ2-7; TRBD2 might be the D (7 bases). V gave up 0 bases and J gave up 5 bases, with 9 bases separating them. The CDR3 is 13 amino acids. CDR1 and CDR2 from the germline V gene are SGHNT and YYREEE (reference sequence). Using reference TRBV5-4 and TRBJ2-7 for the parts outside the CDR3, the full variable domain is ETGVTQSPTHLIKTRGQQVTLRCSSQSGHNTVSWYQQALGQGPQFIFQYYREEENGRGNFPPRFSGLQFPNYSSELNVNALELDDSALYLCASSLAGGHEQYFGPGTRLTVT.